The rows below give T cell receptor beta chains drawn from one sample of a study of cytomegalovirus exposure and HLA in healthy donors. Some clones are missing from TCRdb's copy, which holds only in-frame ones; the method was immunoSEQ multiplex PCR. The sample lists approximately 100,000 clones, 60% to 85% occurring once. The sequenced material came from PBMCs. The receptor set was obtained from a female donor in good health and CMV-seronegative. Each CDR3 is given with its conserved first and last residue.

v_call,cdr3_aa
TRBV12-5,CASGLAGNLNTQYF
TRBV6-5,CASRRGNTQYF
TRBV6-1,CASKLMTAMNTEAFF
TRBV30,CAWSAGGDSPLHF
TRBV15,CATSRRRVSQGSGANVLTF
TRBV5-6,CASSSGTGVSRGYTF
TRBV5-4,CASSWGQGQANYGYTF
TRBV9,CASSEGGEAYEQYF
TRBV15,CATSKKGSTDTQYF
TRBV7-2,CASSLGSSVGADTQYF
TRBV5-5,CASSLGPVNTEAFF
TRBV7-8,CASSPGGLAGRETQYF
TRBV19,CASSSPRTGPQPQHF
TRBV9,CASSASGLKETQYF
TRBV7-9,CASSLGGGAGDTEAFF
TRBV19,CASWDRGVQPQHF
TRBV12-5,CASGLPRGGAYEQYF
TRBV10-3,CAISPTGGAMNTGELFF
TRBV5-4,CASSLGGLAGEQFF
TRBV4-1,CASSQEQGARFRKYF
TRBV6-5,CASGRAGAYEQYF
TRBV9,CASSGQDRITTEAFF
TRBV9,CASSVGRQGHNYGYTF
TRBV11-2,CASSLLGGKTGGVSSPLHF
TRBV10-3,CAISEARLNTEAFF
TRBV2,CASRGPGLSPYEQYF
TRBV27,CASSFAEDNEKLFF
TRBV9,CASSPRPMRDRVGATNEKLFF
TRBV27,CASSQSGGNNEQFF
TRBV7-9,CATQTGELFF
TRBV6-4,CASSQTSGGANEQFF
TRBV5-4,CASSLAAETQYF
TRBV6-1,CASTPQGSAELFF
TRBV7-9,CSSEQGAWGYTF
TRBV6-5,CASRKGQRDQPQHF
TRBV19,CASSPPGDTEAFF
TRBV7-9,CSSSLDIYEQYF
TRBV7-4,CASSLRARQITNPATNEKLFF
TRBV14,CASSQNPSGGRVFF
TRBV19,CASLDWGQGQQFF
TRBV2,CASSERTGEDEQFF
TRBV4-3,CASSQGRTSGGLHEQFF
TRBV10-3,CAIRYTEAVWGYTF
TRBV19,CASRGTGYLEAFF
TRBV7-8,CASGRGPEETQYF
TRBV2,CASSEAGQVEAFF
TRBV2,CASSRDRGSAEAFF
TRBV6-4,CASTPSASGGANEQFF
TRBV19,CASSMGTGVSSYEQYF
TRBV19,CASSIRTSSTDTQYF
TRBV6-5,CASSRQGNGYTF
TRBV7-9,CASSPGVLSNTGELFF
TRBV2,CASSELGVNTEAFF
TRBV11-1,CASSSGTSGNEQFF
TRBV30,CAWSAGTRYNEQFF
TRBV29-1,CSVAGGPAYGYTF
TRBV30,CAWSVAGGNTEAFF
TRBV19,CASSIDISYVAKNIQYF
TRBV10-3,CAIDRVSSYEQYF
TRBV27,CASSLGRGFAKNIQYF